These T cell receptor beta chains were read from a single sample in a study of memory CD4+ T cells and cytomegalovirus serostatus. TCRdb keeps only in-frame clones here, not all; method: immunoSEQ multiplex PCR. There are tens of thousands of clones in the sample; roughly 77% occur only once, and approximately 0.79% lies in the top ten. Sequences were obtained from memory CD4+ T cells from blood. The receptors derive from an adult in good health and CMV-seronegative. Each CDR3 is given with its conserved first and last residue. The D gene is left open where the match is weak. Expanded clones are given a class, and other clones once, few, many or no size at all.

TRBV9	TRBD2	.	TRBJ2-1	15	CASRGGLAGGGEQFF	TGTGCCAGCAGGGGCGGACTAGCGGGGGGTGGTGAGCAGTTCTTC
TRBV6-5	.	few	TRBJ1-2	11	CASSSYYGYTF	TGTGCCAGCAGTTCGTACTATGGCTACACCTTC
TRBV6-1	.	.	TRBJ2-6	14	CASTGTAGANVLTF	TGTGCCAGCACCGGGACGGCTGGGGCCAACGTCCTGACTTTC
TRBV18	TRBD1	.	TRBJ2-7	14	CASSPHRGFNEQYF	TGTGCCAGCTCACCACACAGGGGGTTTAACGAGCAGTACTTC
TRBV30	.	few	TRBJ1-1	12	CAWSPEGAQAFF	TGTGCCTGGAGTCCCGAGGGTGCCCAGGCTTTCTTT
TRBV10-3	.	.	TRBJ1-6	14	CAISDTRENSPLHF	TGTGCCATCAGTGACACCAGAGAGAATTCACCCCTCCACTTT
TRBV6-5	.	.	TRBJ1-2	14	CASSYLGGLDGYTF	TGTGCCAGCAGTTACCTGGGGGGTCTCGATGGCTACACCTTC
TRBV19	.	few	TRBJ1-6	14	CASSMSRGEAPLHF	TGTGCCAGTAGTATGAGCAGGGGTGAGGCACCCCTCCACTTT
TRBV30	TRBD1	.	TRBJ1-2	12	CAFGQGAYGYTF	TGTGCCTTCGGACAGGGGGCGTATGGCTACACCTTC
TRBV19	.	.	TRBJ1-1	13	CASNFLSGTEAFF	TGTGCCAGTAATTTTTTATCGGGCACTGAAGCTTTCTTT
TRBV4-2	.	.	TRBJ2-1	12	CASSLTNNEQFF	TGTGCCAGCAGCCTAACTAATAATGAGCAGTTCTTC
TRBV27	TRBD2	.	TRBJ2-7	15	CASSLGLAGTNKQYF	TGTGCCAGCAGTTTGGGACTAGCGGGCACAAATAAGCAGTACTTC
TRBV5-1	TRBD2	.	TRBJ2-3	14	CASSYGGGTDTQYF	TGCGCCAGCAGCTACGGGGGAGGGACAGATACGCAGTATTTT
TRBV7-9	.	.	TRBJ2-3	14	CASSTEGLTDTQYF	TGTGCCAGCAGCACAGAGGGGCTCACAGATACGCAGTATTTT
TRBV6-5	TRBD2	.	TRBJ2-5	16	CASSYQIAGDKETQYF	TGTGCCAGCAGTTACCAAATAGCGGGGGACAAGGAGACCCAGTACTTC
TRBV6-1	TRBD1	few	TRBJ1-1	15	CASSSTDRARAEAFF	TGTGCCAGCAGTTCTACAGACAGGGCGAGGGCTGAAGCTTTCTTT
TRBV4-1	.	once	TRBJ2-2	17	CASSQDWAGQAAGELFF	TGCGCCAGCAGCCAAGATTGGGCAGGGCAAGCGGCCGGGGAGCTGTTTTTT
TRBV5-6	TRBD1	.	TRBJ2-2	14	CASSWDRATGELFF	TGTGCCAGCAGCTGGGACAGGGCGACCGGGGAGCTGTTTTTT
TRBV5-1	.	.	TRBJ2-1	13	CASSLVSYNEQFF	TGCGCCAGCAGCTTGGTCTCCTACAATGAGCAGTTCTTC
TRBV10-3	.	.	TRBJ2-1	16	CAISGPRGVGINEQFF	TGTGCCATCAGTGGTCCCAGGGGGGTTGGGATCAATGAGCAGTTCTTC
TRBV6-1	.	.	TRBJ1-5	13	CASSAYSNQPQHF	TGTGCCAGCAGTGCATATAGCAATCAGCCCCAGCATTTT
TRBV6-5	.	.	TRBJ1-1	15	CASSTPTAMNTEAFF	TGTGCCAGCAGTACCCCGACAGCTATGAACACTGAAGCTTTCTTT
TRBV4-1	TRBD1	.	TRBJ1-2	14	CASSLQGVNYGYTF	TGCGCCAGCAGTCTTCAGGGGGTAAACTATGGCTACACCTTC
TRBV6-4	.	.	TRBJ2-6	14	CASAIVPGANVLTF	TGTGCCAGCGCCATCGTCCCTGGGGCCAACGTCCTGACTTTC
TRBV7-3	TRBD2	once	TRBJ2-1	13	CASSSASGGDQFF	TGTGCCAGCAGCTCCGCTAGCGGGGGTGACCAGTTCTTC
TRBV5-1	TRBD1	.	TRBJ1-1	14	CASSPTGTPHGAFF	TGCGCCAGCTCCCCGACAGGGACCCCGCATGGAGCTTTCTTT
TRBV6-1	.	.	TRBJ1-4	13	CASSEGQREKLFF	TGTGCCAGCAGTGAAGGACAGAGAGAAAAACTGTTTTTT
TRBV18	.	.	TRBJ1-3	15	CASSPGGEGGNTIYF	TGTGCCAGCTCCCCGGGAGGGGAAGGAGGAAACACCATATATTTT
TRBV6-6	TRBD1	.	TRBJ1-5	14	CASSKGQGGQPQHF	TGTGCCAGCAGTAAAGGACAGGGTGGGCAACCCCAGCATTTT
TRBV27	.	.	TRBJ2-1	12	CASSSTYNEQFF	TGTGCCAGCAGTTCTACCTACAATGAGCAGTTCTTC
TRBV11-2	TRBD2	.	TRBJ2-3	15	CASSWRGGLTDTQYF	TGTGCCAGCAGCTGGCGCGGGGGGCTCACAGATACGCAGTATTTT
TRBV6-5	.	.	TRBJ1-1	14	CASSYNTVNTEAFF	TGTGCCAGCAGTTACAACACCGTAAACACTGAAGCTTTCTTT
TRBV18	TRBD1	.	TRBJ1-6	14	CASSPDRGFSPLHF	TGTGCCAGCTCACCCGACAGGGGCTTCTCACCCCTCCACTTT
TRBV6-5	.	.	TRBJ1-1	14	CASREEGRNTEAFF	TGTGCCAGCAGAGAAGAGGGGAGGAACACTGAAGCTTTCTTT
TRBV19	TRBD1	.	TRBJ2-3	15	CASSIRTGQADTQYF	TGTGCCAGTAGTATTCGGACAGGGCAAGCAGATACGCAGTATTTT
TRBV19	.	.	TRBJ1-2	13	CASRGNGGGGYTF	TGTGCCAGTAGGGGAAACGGGGGTGGCGGCTACACCTTC
TRBV9	.	.	TRBJ1-6	16	CASSVEGRKTNSPLHF	TGTGCCAGCAGCGTAGAGGGACGGAAAACCAATTCACCCCTCCACTTT
TRBV10-3	.	.	TRBJ1-5	14	CAISERGYNQPQHF	TGTGCCATCAGTGAAAGAGGGTATAATCAGCCCCAGCATTTT
TRBV5-1	TRBD1	.	TRBJ1-2	13	CASGVTGDYGYTF	TGCGCCAGCGGTGTGACAGGGGACTATGGCTACACCTTC
TRBV6-6	.	.	TRBJ1-2	14	CASSNRDSNYGYTF	TGTGCCAGCAGTAACAGAGACAGTAACTATGGCTACACCTTC
TRBV19	.	.	TRBJ2-5	13	CASSIFGGETQYF	TGTGCCAGTAGTATATTTGGGGGAGAGACCCAGTACTTC
TRBV5-1	.	.	TRBJ2-7	13	CASSLVTVGEQYF	TGCGCCAGCAGCTTGGTTACGGTAGGAGAGCAGTACTTC
TRBV9	TRBD1	.	TRBJ2-7	14	CASSLRTGGGEQYF	TGTGCCAGCAGCCTAAGGACAGGGGGGGGCGAGCAGTACTTC
TRBV4-3	.	.	TRBJ1-5	15	CASSQALTGDQPQHF	TGCGCCAGCAGCCAAGCTCTGACCGGGGATCAGCCCCAGCATTTT
TRBV5-1	.	medium-sized	TRBJ1-2	14	CASSLGPIVDGYTF	TGCGCCAGCAGCTTGGGGCCCATAGTCGATGGCTACACCTTC
TRBV2	TRBD1	.	TRBJ2-3	17	CASSTNRGLWGTDTQYF	TGTGCCAGCAGTACCAACAGGGGATTGTGGGGCACAGATACGCAGTATTTT
TRBV5-1	TRBD1	.	TRBJ2-2	16	CASSDAGTANTGELFF	TGCGCCAGCAGCGACGCCGGGACAGCTAACACCGGGGAGCTGTTTTTT
TRBV29-1	TRBD1	.	TRBJ2-3	15	CSVANPGQGTDTQYF	TGCAGCGTTGCTAATCCGGGACAGGGCACAGATACGCAGTATTTT
TRBV9	.	.	TRBJ1-1	16	CASSPTRTVMNTEAFF	TGTGCCAGCAGCCCGACGAGGACAGTGATGAACACTGAAGCTTTCTTT
TRBV4-1	.	.	TRBJ1-1	15	CASSQGWVGGTEAFF	TGCGCCAGCAGCCAGGGATGGGTTGGGGGCACTGAAGCTTTCTTT
TRBV6-5	.	.	TRBJ2-7	14	CASSYGQASSEQYF	TGTGCCAGCAGTTATGGGCAGGCGAGCAGCGAGCAGTACTTC
TRBV20-1	.	.	TRBJ1-2	11	CSASDNSGYTF	TGCAGTGCTAGTGACAATTCTGGCTACACCTTC
TRBV7-3	TRBD1	.	TRBJ2-7	16	CASSPTGEGRTYEQYF	TGTGCCAGCAGCCCCACAGGGGAAGGGCGAACCTACGAGCAGTACTTC
TRBV25-1	.	.	TRBJ2-2	13	CASTGSHFGELFF	TGTGCCAGCACGGGGTCACATTTCGGGGAGCTGTTTTTT
TRBV5-4	.	.	TRBJ1-4	16	CASSLSGAGVSEKLFF	TGTGCCAGCAGCTTGTCGGGGGCTGGGGTCTCTGAAAAACTGTTTTTT